Presented here are 20 T cell receptor beta chains from one specimen sequenced in a study of shared clonotypes between healthy human individuals. The assay was immunoSEQ multiplex PCR, and TCRdb's table has in-frame clones only and misses some. The sample lists 1.4 million to 1.5 million clones, around 97% seen once, with approximately 1.1% in the top ten. What was sequenced was naive CD4+ T cells sorted from blood. The subset is: CD45RA+ positively selected. The receptor set was obtained from a young man in good health.

The chain uses TRBV30 and TRBJ2-5, with 8 positions matching TRBD1. The CDR3 has 12 residues. V shed 7 bases, J shed 1 base, and the junction held 2 bases outside the gene matches. Germline values: CDR1 GTSNPN, CDR2 SVGIG (reference sequence). The CDR3: CAFGQGQETQYF. In nucleotides, the CDR3 is TGTGCCTTCGGACAGGGCCAAGAGACCCAGTACTTC.

The rearrangement links TRBV6-1 to TRBJ2-1; no clear D gene. CDR1 is MNHNS, CDR2 SASEGT, per germline. V lost 8 bases and J lost 4, with 9 bases in between. The CDR3 has 12 residues. CDR3 in amino acids: CASEAPYNEQFF. The CDR3 DNA reads as TGTGCCAGCGAGGCCCCTTACAATGAGCAGTTCTTC.

About this clone: Different DNA sequences within this sample yield the same CDR3. The V and J genes are TRBV9 and TRBJ2-5; 14 nucleotides agree with TRBD2. The ends lost 4 bases at V and 5 bases at J; junction bases unmatched: 4. The CDR3 is 15 residues long. Germline assignment: CDR1 SGDLS and CDR2 YYNGEE. The CDR3 DNA follows: TGTGCCAGCAGCCCCCGACTAGCGGGGGGGGAGACCCAGTACTTC. Translating it yields CASSPRLAGGETQYF.

The genes are TRBV2 and TRBJ1-3; D remains ambiguous. Trimming took 3 bases from V and 7 from J, leaving 13 bases between them. The CDR3 contains 14 residues. From germline, CDR1 is SNHLY and CDR2 FYNNEI. The CDR3 reads CASSDEGSRNTIYF. As DNA, the CDR3 is TGTGCCAGCAGTGACGAGGGCAGCCGGAACACCATATATTTT.

The rearrangement links TRBV7-9 to TRBJ2-7, with D unresolved. This CDR3 spans 12 amino acids. Trimming cost V 5 bases and J 5 bases, with 10 bases left between them. Germline V lookup: CDR1 SEHNR, CDR2 FQNEAQ (reference sequence). The CDR3 sequence: CASSREGDEQYF. CDR3 DNA sequence: TGTGCCAGCAGCCGAGAAGGAGACGAGCAGTACTTC.

This clone was seen only once. The V call is TRBV29-1, the J call TRBJ2-2; the match to TRBD1 covers 11 bases. The CDR3 consists of 15 residues. Losses at the gene ends were 1 base for V and 4 bases for J; bases not matched to a gene: 2. CDR1 and CDR2 from the germline V gene are SQVTM and ANQGSEA. The CDR3 loop is CSVEGGTGGTGELFF. CDR3 in DNA: TGCAGCGTTGAAGGAGGGACAGGGGGCACCGGGGAGCTGTTTTTT.

The chain joins TRBV28 to TRBJ1-5; no clear D gene. CDR1 MDHEN and CDR2 SYDVKM come from the germline V gene. There are 13 residues in the CDR3. V dropped 2 bases and J dropped 4 bases, with 6 bases sitting between them. The CDR3 loop is CASSLKINQPQHF. CDR3 in DNA: TGTGCCAGCAGTTTAAAAATAAATCAGCCCCAGCATTTT.

Concerning this clone itself: The same CDR3 is also encoded by other DNA sequences in this sample. The chain joins TRBV28 to TRBJ2-7; unclear D gene. The germline gives CDR1 MDHEN, CDR2 SYDVKM. V lost 3 bases and J 3 bases, leaving 6 bases between the germline ends. The CDR3 length is 12 residues. CDR3 sequence: CASSFLYYEQYF. As DNA, the CDR3 is TGTGCCAGCAGTTTTTTATACTACGAGCAGTACTTC.

With respect to this clone: This same CDR3 is encoded by further DNA sequences in the sample. The gene calls are TRBV28 and TRBJ1-2; no firm D call. The ends were cut back, 1 base at V and 3 bases at J, with 6 bases in the middle. The CDR3 runs to 13 residues. The germline V gene encodes CDR1 MDHEN and CDR2 SYDVKM. CDR3 coding DNA: TGTGCCAGCAGTTTATCTGGTGACTATGGCTACACCTTC. Translating gives CASSLSGDYGYTF.

The chain joins TRBV29-1 to TRBJ1-2; D possibly corresponds to TRBD1 (6 bases). The CDR3 spans 13 residues. Germline CDR1 is SQVTM and CDR2 is ANQGSEA. Trimming pared 8 bases from V and 5 bases from J, leaving 18 bases between. CDR3 nucleotides: TGCAGCTCCTTCTCAGGGGCAACGTATGGCTACACCTTC. Its protein is CSSFSGATYGYTF.

A word on this clone: The same CDR3 arises from other DNA sequences in this sample as well. This chain links TRBV29-1 with TRBJ1-1; TRBD1 matches at 8 bases. Germline V gene data show CDR1 as SQVTM and CDR2 as ANQGSEA. This CDR3 has 13 residues. V was clipped by 6 bases and J by 3 bases; unmatched bases: 6. CDR3 sequence (DNA): TGCAGCGTCGGACAGGGATCCGACACTGAAGCTTTCTTT. This translates into CSVGQGSDTEAFF.

The chain has TRBV15 and TRBJ2-2, with D unclear. Trimming stripped 3 bases from V and 3 bases from J, with 5 bases between. Germline CDR1 LNHNV, CDR2 YYDKDF (reference sequence). This CDR3 region has 13 residues. The DNA of the CDR3 is TGTGCCACCAGCAGTCCGGACACCGGGGAGCTGTTTTTT. Protein sequence: CATSSPDTGELFF.

The chain couples TRBV6-5 to TRBJ2-7; a weak D match, TRBD1 (5 bases). Germline lookup yields CDR1 MNHEY and CDR2 SVGAGI. Trimming took off 0 bases at V and 0 bases at J, with 9 bases between the two ends. This CDR3 spans 15 amino acids. CDR3 bases: TGTGCCAGCAGTTACTCGGCCAGGGTCTCCTACGAGCAGTACTTC. It codes for CASSYSARVSYEQYF.

About this clone: Other DNA sequences in this specimen translate into the identical CDR3. The rearrangement joins TRBV10-3 to TRBJ1-2; D may be TRBD1 (5 bases). The CDR3 consists of 13 residues. Trimming stripped 2 bases from V and 3 bases from J, with 7 bases between. Germline CDR1 and CDR2: ENHRY and SYGVKD. DNA for the CDR3: TGTGCCATCAGTGAGACAGGTGACTATGGCTACACCTTC. Its translation: CAISETGDYGYTF.

The chain is built from TRBV5-1 and TRBJ2-7; D ambiguous. Germline CDR1 SGHRS, CDR2 YFSETQ. This CDR3 comprises 16 residues. V lost 3 bases to trimming and J lost 1 base, with 17 bases between them. In DNA, the CDR3 is TGCGCCAGCAGCTCCTCCCCACAGCTCCGTTCCTACGAGCAGTACTTC. This gives the protein CASSSSPQLRSYEQYF.

V usage is TRBV9 and J usage is TRBJ2-5, with 10 bases identical to TRBD1. Germline CDR1 reads SGDLS; CDR2 reads YYNGEE. Losses at the gene ends were 3 bases for V and 3 bases for J; bases not matched to a gene: 5. CDR3 length: 15 amino acids. The CDR3 protein is CASSAQGQGKETQYF. CDR3 sequence (DNA): TGTGCCAGCAGCGCCCAGGGACAGGGGAAAGAGACCCAGTACTTC.

This chain uses TRBV5-1 with TRBJ2-1; 8 bases are shared with TRBD2. This CDR3 is 17 amino acids long. Germline V lookup: CDR1 SGHRS, CDR2 YFSETQ. V shed 3 bases and J 6 bases; nucleotides not matched to a gene: 14. The CDR3 sequence is CASSSRPGLVITNEQFF. The DNA for the CDR3 is TGCGCCAGCAGCTCAAGACCGGGACTAGTAATTACCAATGAGCAGTTCTTC. Supplemented by reference TRBV5-1 and TRBJ2-1, the full variable domain reads KAGVTQTPRYLIKTRGQQVTLSCSPISGHRSVSWYQQTPGQGLQFLFEYFSETQRNKGNFPGRFSGRQFSNSRSEMNVSTLELGDSALYLCASSSRPGLVITNEQFFGPGTRLTVL.

The chain is built from TRBV7-2 and TRBJ1-2; tentatively, D is TRBD1 (5 bases). Germline V gene lookup returns CDR1 SGHTA and CDR2 FQGNSA. V lost 2 bases and J 3 bases, leaving 10 bases between the germline ends. The CDR3 sequence is 14 residues long. Here the CDR3 DNA reads TGTGCCAGCAGCTTAAGGGGCCTCGACTATGGCTACACCTTC. It translates to CASSLRGLDYGYTF.

V is TRBV19 and J is TRBJ2-1; 8 bases align to TRBD2. The CDR3 is 19 residues long. Trimming removed 9 bases from V and 0 bases from J; junction bases left unmatched: 19. Germline values: CDR1 LNHDA, CDR2 SQIVND (reference sequence). The CDR3 nucleotides read TGTGCCAGCCGAACAGCGGGGAGCGGGAGTAAAAGCTCCTACAATGAGCAGTTCTTC. Protein product: CASRTAGSGSKSSYNEQFF. The full variable domain, rest sourced from reference TRBV19 and TRBJ2-1, is DGGITQSPKYLFRKEGQNVTLSCEQNLNHDAMYWYRQDPGQGLRLIYYSQIVNDFQKGDIAEGYSVSREKKESFPLTVTSAQKNPTAFYLCASRTAGSGSKSSYNEQFFGPGTRLTVL.

This chain uses TRBV9 with TRBJ2-3; 7 bases match TRBD2. CDR1 is SGDLS, CDR2 YYNGEE, per germline. Trimming took 0 bases from V and 4 from J; bases not matched to a gene: 5. This CDR3 spans 15 amino acids. The CDR3 is CASSVGGSRPDTQYF. The CDR3 region has the DNA TGTGCCAGCAGCGTAGGCGGGAGTAGGCCAGATACGCAGTATTTT.